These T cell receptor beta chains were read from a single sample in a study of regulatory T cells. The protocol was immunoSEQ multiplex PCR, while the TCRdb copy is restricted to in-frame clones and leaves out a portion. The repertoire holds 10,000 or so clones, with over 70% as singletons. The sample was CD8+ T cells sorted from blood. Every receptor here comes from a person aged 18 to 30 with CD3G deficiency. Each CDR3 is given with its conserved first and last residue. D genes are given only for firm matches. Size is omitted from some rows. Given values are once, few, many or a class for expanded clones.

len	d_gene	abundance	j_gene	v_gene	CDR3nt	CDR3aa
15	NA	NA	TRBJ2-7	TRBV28	TGTGCCAGCAGTTTAACATCCCTTCCGGTGCGCGAGCAGTACTTC	CASSLTSLPVREQYF
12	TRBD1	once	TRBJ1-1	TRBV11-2	TGTGCCAGCAGCCCAGGGGGCACTGAAGCTTTCTTT	CASSPGGTEAFF
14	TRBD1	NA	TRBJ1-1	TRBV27	TGTGCCAGCAGTCCGGGACAGGCAAACACTGAAGCTTTCTTT	CASSPGQANTEAFF
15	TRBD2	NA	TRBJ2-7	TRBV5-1	TGCGCCAGCAGCTCCGGACTAGCGGGAGACTACGAGCAGTACTTC	CASSSGLAGDYEQYF
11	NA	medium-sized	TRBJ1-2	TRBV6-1	TGTGCCGGGTGGGGCGGTGGCGGCTACACCTTC	CAGWGGGGYTF
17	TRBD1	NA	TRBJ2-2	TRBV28	TGTGCCAGCAGTCAAACGGGACAGGGGAAGAACACCGGGGAGCTGTTTTTT	CASSQTGQGKNTGELFF
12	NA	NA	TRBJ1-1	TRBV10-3	TGTGCCATCAGTGAGGGGAGGGGTGAAGCTTTCTTT	CAISEGRGEAFF
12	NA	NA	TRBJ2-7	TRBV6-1	TGTGCCAGCTCCGGGAACCCCTACGAGCAGTACTTC	CASSGNPYEQYF
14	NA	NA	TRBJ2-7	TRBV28	TGTGCCAGCAGCCCCCCATGGACAGAAAACGAGCAGTACTTC	CASSPPWTENEQYF
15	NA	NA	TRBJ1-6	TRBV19	TGTGCCAGTAGCCGGAACTGGGGATATAATTCACCCCTCCACTTT	CASSRNWGYNSPLHF
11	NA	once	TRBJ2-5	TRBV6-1	TGTGCCAGCAGGGTGAGGAACGTGCAGTACTTC	CASRVRNVQYF
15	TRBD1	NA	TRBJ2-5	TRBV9	TGTGCCAGCAGCGTAGGACAGGGGTGGCGAGAGACCCAGTACTTC	CASSVGQGWRETQYF
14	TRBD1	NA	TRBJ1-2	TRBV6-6	TGTGCCAGCAGTTTGACAGGGGGCTTAAGTGGCTACACCTTC	CASSLTGGLSGYTF
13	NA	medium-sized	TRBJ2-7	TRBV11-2	TGTGCCAGCAGCTCCAGCACTAGGCACGAGCAGTACTTC	CASSSSTRHEQYF
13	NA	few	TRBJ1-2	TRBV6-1	TGTGCCAGCAGTCCAAGGGGAATCTATGGCTACACCTTC	CASSPRGIYGYTF
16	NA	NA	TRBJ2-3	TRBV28	TGTGCCAGCAGTCTCGATGGGGCACCATTCGGGAATACGCAGTATTTT	CASSLDGAPFGNTQYF
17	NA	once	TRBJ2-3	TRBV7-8	TGTGCCAGCAGCTTAGGGCCCCTAGCTTCCCACTCGGATACGCAGTATTTT	CASSLGPLASHSDTQYF
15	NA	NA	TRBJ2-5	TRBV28	TGTGCCAGCAGTTTATTATCAGGGGTGGTAGGCGAACAGTACTTC	CASSLLSGVVGEQYF
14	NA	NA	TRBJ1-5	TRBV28	TGTGCCAGTTCACCGAGCTATGGCAATCAGCCCCAGCATTTT	CASSPSYGNQPQHF
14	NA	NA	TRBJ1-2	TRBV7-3	TGTGCCAGCAGCTTAACCAGATGCATATATGGCTACACCTTC	CASSLTRCIYGYTF
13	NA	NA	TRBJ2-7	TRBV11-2	TGTGCCAGCAGCTTAGTACCTGGGAACGAGCAGTACTTC	CASSLVPGNEQYF
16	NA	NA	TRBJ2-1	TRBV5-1	TGCGCCAGCAGCTTGGTGGCCAGCAGCTCCTACAATGAGCAGTTCTTC	CASSLVASSSYNEQFF
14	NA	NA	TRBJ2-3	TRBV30	TGTGCCTGGAGTGTCGGAATAGGGATTGGTACGCAGTATTTT	CAWSVGIGIGTQYF
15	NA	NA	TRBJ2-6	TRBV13	TGTGCCAGCAGTGATTCCTCCGGGACAACCAACGTCCTGACTTTC	CASSDSSGTTNVLTF
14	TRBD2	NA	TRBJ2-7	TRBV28	TGTGCCAGCAGCTTGACTAGCGGTCCCTACGAGCAGTACTTC	CASSLTSGPYEQYF
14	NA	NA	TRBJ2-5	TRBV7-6	TGTGCCAGCAGCCCAGCTGGGGGCCAAGAGACCCAGTACTTC	CASSPAGGQETQYF
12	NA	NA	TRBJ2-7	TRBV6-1	TGTGCCAGCAGTGACCATGGGGGCGAGCAGTACTTC	CASSDHGGEQYF
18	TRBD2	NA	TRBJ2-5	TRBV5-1	TGCGCCAGCAGCTTGTCTCCGGGACTAGCTAACCTCCAAGAGACCCAGTACTTC	CASSLSPGLANLQETQYF
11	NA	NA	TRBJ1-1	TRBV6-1	TGTGCCAGCAGCTTTTGGGGGGAAGCTTTCTTT	CASSFWGEAFF
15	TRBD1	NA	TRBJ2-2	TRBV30	TGTGCCTGGAGTTCGGGACAGGGGCACACCGGGGAGCTGTTTTTT	CAWSSGQGHTGELFF
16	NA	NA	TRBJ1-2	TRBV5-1	TGCGCCAGCAGCTTCGGTCTCGGGGGCGGGAACTATGGCTACACCTTC	CASSFGLGGGNYGYTF
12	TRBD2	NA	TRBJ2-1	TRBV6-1	TGTGCCAGCAGTCCCGGGACTAGCGAACGGTTCTTC	CASSPGTSERFF
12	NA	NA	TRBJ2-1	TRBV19	TGTGCCAGTAGTATGGGTTCCAATGAGCAGTTCTTC	CASSMGSNEQFF
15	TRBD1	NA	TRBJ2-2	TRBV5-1	TGCGCCAGCAGCATCGGGACAGGGGACACCGGGGAGCTGTTTTTT	CASSIGTGDTGELFF
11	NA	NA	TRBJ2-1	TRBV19	TGTGCCAGTAGTGGGGGGCTTGAGCAGTTCTTC	CASSGGLEQFF
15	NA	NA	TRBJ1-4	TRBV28	TGTGCCAGCAGTTCCCGGGCTGGACTGGGGGAAAAACTGTTTTTT	CASSSRAGLGEKLFF
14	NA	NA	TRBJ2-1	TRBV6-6	TGTGCCAGCAGTCCCGACAGGATCTACAATGAGCAGTTCTTC	CASSPDRIYNEQFF
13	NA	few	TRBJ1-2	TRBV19	TGTGCCAGTAGTACCCTGACGGACCCGGGCTACACCTTC	CASSTLTDPGYTF
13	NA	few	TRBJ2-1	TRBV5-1	TGCGCCAGCAGCTTGGGCGGAGCGGATGAGCAGTTCTTC	CASSLGGADEQFF
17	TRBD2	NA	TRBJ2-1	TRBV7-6	TGTGCCAGCAGCTTACTCCCTAGCGGGGGAGGTCGGAATGAGCAGTTCTTC	CASSLLPSGGGRNEQFF
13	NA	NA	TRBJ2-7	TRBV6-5	TGTGCCAGCAGTTCCGACCTCCACTACGAGCAGTACTTC	CASSSDLHYEQYF
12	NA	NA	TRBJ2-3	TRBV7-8	TGTGCCAGCAGCTTATTGTGGGATACGCAGTATTTT	CASSLLWDTQYF
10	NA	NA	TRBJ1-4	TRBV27	TGTGCCAGCAGTTTACGAAAAACTGTTTTT	CASSLRKTVF
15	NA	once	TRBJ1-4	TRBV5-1	TGCGCCAGCAGCGAAGAAGGGGCTCTCAATGAAAAACTGTTTTTT	CASSEEGALNEKLFF
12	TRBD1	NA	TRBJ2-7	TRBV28	TGTGCCAGCAGTAGGGACAGCCGTGAGCAGTACTTC	CASSRDSREQYF
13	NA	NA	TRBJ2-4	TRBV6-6	TGTGCCAGCACTCCCCTATGGGGCAACATTCAGTACTTC	CASTPLWGNIQYF
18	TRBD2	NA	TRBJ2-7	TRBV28	TGTGCCAGCAGTTTAGGTTTGAATAGCGGGAGACTCTCCTACGAGCAGTACTTC	CASSLGLNSGRLSYEQYF
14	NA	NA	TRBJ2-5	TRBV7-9	TGTGCCAGCAGCTTAGCTAGCGGAGAAGAGACCCAGTACTTC	CASSLASGEETQYF
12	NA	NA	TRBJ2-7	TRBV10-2	TGCGCCAGCAGCTCCGGCTCATCGGAACAGTACTTC	CASSSGSSEQYF
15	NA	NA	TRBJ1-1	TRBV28	TGTGCCAGCAGTTTATCCCCCATAACGAACACTGAAGCTTTCTTT	CASSLSPITNTEAFF
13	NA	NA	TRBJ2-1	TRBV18	TGTGCCAGCTCACCCGGTCCTGGGGGCGAGCAGTTCTTC	CASSPGPGGEQFF
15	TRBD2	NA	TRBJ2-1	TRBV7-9	TGTGCCAGCAGCGACCGGACTAGCGGGGTTCGTGAGCAGTTCTTC	CASSDRTSGVREQFF
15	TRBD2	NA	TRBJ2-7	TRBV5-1	TGCGCCAGCAGCCAAGGGACTAGCGGTAACCACGAGCAGTACTTC	CASSQGTSGNHEQYF
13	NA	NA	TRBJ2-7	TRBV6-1	TGTGCCAGCAGGGGACGGGCGGACTACGAGCAGTACTTC	CASRGRADYEQYF
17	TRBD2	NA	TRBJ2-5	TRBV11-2	TGTGCCAGCAGCTTAGATGACCCACGGGGGGGCAGGGAGACCCAGTACTTC	CASSLDDPRGGRETQYF
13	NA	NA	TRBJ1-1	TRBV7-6	TGTGCCAGCAGCTTGGACAGGAACACTGAAGCTTTCTTT	CASSLDRNTEAFF